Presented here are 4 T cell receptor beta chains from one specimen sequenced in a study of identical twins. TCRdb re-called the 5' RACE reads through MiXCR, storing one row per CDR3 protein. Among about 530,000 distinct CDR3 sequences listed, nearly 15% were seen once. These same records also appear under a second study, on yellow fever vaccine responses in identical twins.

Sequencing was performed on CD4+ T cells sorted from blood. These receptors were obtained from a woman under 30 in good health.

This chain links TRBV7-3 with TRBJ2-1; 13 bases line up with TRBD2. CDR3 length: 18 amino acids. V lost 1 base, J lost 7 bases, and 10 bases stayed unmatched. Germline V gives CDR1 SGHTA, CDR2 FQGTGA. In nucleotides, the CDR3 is TGTGCCAGCAGCTTAATCGGGACTAGCGGGAATTTCAATAATGAGCAGTTCTTC. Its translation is CASSLIGTSGNFNNEQFF.

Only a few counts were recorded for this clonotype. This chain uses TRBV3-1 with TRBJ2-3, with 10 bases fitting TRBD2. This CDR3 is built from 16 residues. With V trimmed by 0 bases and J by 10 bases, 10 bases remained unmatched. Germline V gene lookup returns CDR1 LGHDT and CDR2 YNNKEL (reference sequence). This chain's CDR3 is CASSQEMKRGGRAQYF. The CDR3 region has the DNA TGTGCCAGCAGCCAAGAGATGAAGCGGGGGGGCAGGGCGCAGTATTTT.

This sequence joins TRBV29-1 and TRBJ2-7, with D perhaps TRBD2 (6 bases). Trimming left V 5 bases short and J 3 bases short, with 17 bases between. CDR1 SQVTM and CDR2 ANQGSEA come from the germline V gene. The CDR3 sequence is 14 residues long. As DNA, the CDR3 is TGCAGCGTTAAGGTCCGGGGGAAAGACTACGAGCAGTACTTC. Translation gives CSVKVRGKDYEQYF.

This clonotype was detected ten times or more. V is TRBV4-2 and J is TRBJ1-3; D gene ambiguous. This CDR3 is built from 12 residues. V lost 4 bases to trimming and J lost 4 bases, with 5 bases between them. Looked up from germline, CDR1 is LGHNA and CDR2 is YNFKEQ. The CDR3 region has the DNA TGTGCCAGCAGCCGCGAGGGAAACACCATATATTTT. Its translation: CASSREGNTIYF.